This TCR beta chain stems from a study of T cell changes during pregnancy in multiple sclerosis. Measured with immunoSEQ multiplex PCR; TCRdb has only the in-frame clones, and not every one. The sample has fewer than 110,000 clones; 85% to 95% are singletons. The CDR3 has 15 amino acids. Deletions cut 6 bases from V and 1 base from J, with 15 bases between. Germline CDR1 KGHSH, CDR2 LQKENI. The input for sequencing was peripheral blood, taken in the third trimester of pregnancy. The gene calls are TRBV18 and TRBJ1-1; maybe TRBD1 (6 bases). The sequence was collected from a female donor in good health, enrolled as a control in a pregnancy study. CDR3 protein: CASSPRGNSNTEAFF. CDR3 nucleotide sequence: TGTGCCAGCTCCCCGAGGGGGAACTCGAACACTGAAGCTTTCTTT.